The sequence of this T cell receptor beta chain was determined in a study of yellow fever vaccine responses in identical twins. On this clonotype: What it recognizes is unknown.

TCRdb independently ran MiXCR on the RT-PCR reads; one entry per CDR3 protein. The table has approximately 10,000 distinct CDR3 sequences, around 77% seen once. CDR3 size: 12 residues. Germline lookup yields CDR1 SQVTM and CDR2 ANQGSEA. Trimming left V 7 bases short and J 1 base short, with 10 bases between. Study-wide results and caveats: Reported findings indicate that twins' vaccine T cell responses seemed partially convergent, partially personalized.

The material sequenced was T cells from blood (PBMCs), unsorted or a sorted subset (not recorded which), taken before or after yellow fever vaccination (not recorded which). The chain recombines TRBV29-1 with TRBJ1-1, with D unresolved. This TCR was sampled from a woman between 18 and 29 years old who received the yellow fever vaccine. CDR3 in amino acids: CSALPENTEAFF. CDR3 coding DNA: TGCAGCGCACTGCCGGAGAACACTGAAGCTTTCTTT.